These T cell receptor beta chains were read from a single sample in a study of response to subunit inactivated influenza vaccine. A single record per CDR3 protein comes from TCRdb applying MiXCR to the RT-PCR reads. The sample lists roughly 760,000 distinct CDR3 sequences, around 20% occurring once. Specimen: PBMCs from blood, collected roughly 5 days after vaccination. The source of these receptors is a man aged 50-60 years who received an inactivated influenza vaccine. Each CDR3 is given with its conserved first and last residue. The order of the fields is V gene, D gene, J gene, clone size, CDR3 protein, CDR3 DNA. A D gene is named only where the DNA matches it firmly. Clone size is given for some rows only: seen once, a few or many times, or a class if the clone is expanded.

TRBV4-3	NA	TRBJ2-2	few	CASSPYRELITGELFF	TGCGCCAGCAGCCCCTACAGGGAGTTGATCACCGGGGAGCTGTTTTTT
TRBV29-1	TRBD2	TRBJ2-2	NA	CSVGLAGAVGELFF	TGCAGCGTTGGACTAGCGGGAGCTGTCGGGGAGCTGTTTTTT
TRBV24-1	TRBD2	TRBJ2-5	few	CATSDFGLTSGVETQYF	TGTGCCACCAGTGATTTTGGCCTGACTAGCGGAGTCGAGACCCAGTACTTC
TRBV2	NA	TRBJ1-5	NA	CAEGRFGNQPQHF	TGTGCCGAGGGGAGGTTCGGTAATCAGCCCCAGCATTTT
TRBV7-9	TRBD1	TRBJ2-1	NA	CASSYPGQVVNEQFF	TGTGCCAGCAGCTATCCGGGACAGGTCGTCAATGAGCAGTTCTTC
TRBV25-1	NA	TRBJ1-1	once	CAMGPGLLCEAFF	TGTGCCATGGGCCCCGGGCTCCTCTGTGAAGCTTTCTTT
TRBV4-2	TRBD2	TRBJ2-7	NA	CASSLAETSGANEQYF	TGTGCCAGCAGCCTGGCAGAGACTAGCGGGGCCAACGAGCAGTACTTC
TRBV7-2	NA	TRBJ2-2	many	CASSLGTRLTGELFF	TGTGCCAGCAGCCTCGGGACACGCCTCACCGGGGAGCTGTTTTTT
TRBV5-1	TRBD2	TRBJ2-3	NA	CASSLNLRTSGDTQYF	TGCGCCAGCAGCTTGAATTTAAGAACTAGCGGTGATACGCAGTATTTT
TRBV15	NA	TRBJ2-1	NA	CATSREEDNEQFF	TGTGCCACCAGCAGAGAGGAGGACAATGAGCAGTTCTTC
TRBV6-5	TRBD1	TRBJ1-2	few	CASSSGQGSYGYTF	TGTGCCAGCAGTTCGGGACAGGGGTCCTATGGCTACACCTTC
TRBV12-3/TRBV12-4	TRBD2	TRBJ2-7	many	CASSRNNWGGPYEQYF	TGTGCCAGCAGTCGAAATAATTGGGGGGGTCCCTACGAGCAGTACTTC
TRBV20-1	TRBD2	TRBJ2-3	NA	CSARLAGVPDTQYF	TGCAGTGCTCGACTAGCGGGAGTGCCAGATACGCAGTATTTT
TRBV14	NA	TRBJ2-2	NA	CASSQAINTGELFF	TGTGCCAGCAGCCAAGCCATTAACACCGGGGAGCTGTTTTTT
TRBV20-1	TRBD1	TRBJ1-5	NA	CSARDRTGGGQPQHF	TGCAGTGCTAGAGATAGGACAGGGGGCGGTCAGCCCCAGCATTTT
TRBV4-3	TRBD2	TRBJ2-7	NA	CASSQDPSGSDEQYF	TGCGCCAGCAGCCAAGATCCCAGCGGGAGCGACGAGCAGTACTTC
TRBV7-2	TRBD1	TRBJ2-7	many	CASSLGPTGVSYEQYF	TGTGCCAGCAGCTTAGGCCCGACAGGGGTATCCTACGAGCAGTACTTC
TRBV29-1	NA	TRBJ2-3	few	CSVGRYGQNPDTQYF	TGCAGCGTTGGACGTTATGGTCAGAACCCAGATACGCAGTATTTT
TRBV20-1	NA	TRBJ2-7	NA	CSARRGPYEQYF	TGCAGTGCTAGGCGGGGTCCCTACGAGCAGTACTTC
TRBV7-2	TRBD1	TRBJ2-4	NA	CASSRQGVAKNIQYF	TGTGCCAGCAGCCGACAGGGGGTCGCCAAAAACATTCAGTACTTC
TRBV4-2	TRBD1	TRBJ2-7	NA	CASSRASGTVGYEQYF	TGTGCCAGCAGCCGTGCCTCCGGGACAGTTGGCTACGAGCAGTACTTC
TRBV5-1	NA	TRBJ1-1	few	CASSPVGVDTEAFF	TGCGCCAGCAGCCCGGTGGGGGTGGACACTGAAGCTTTCTTT
TRBV7-6	NA	TRBJ2-3	once	CASSLDRPGTDTQYF	TGTGCCAGCAGCTTAGATCGTCCCGGCACAGATACGCAGTATTTT
TRBV4-3	NA	TRBJ1-1	many	CASSQDFLGGTEAFF	TGCGCCAGCAGCCAAGATTTTTTGGGTGGAACTGAAGCTTTCTTT
TRBV7-9	NA	TRBJ2-1	few	CASSLFRYHREQFF	TGTGCCAGCAGCTTATTTCGGTACCACCGTGAGCAGTTCTTC
TRBV6-5	TRBD2	TRBJ2-2	few	CASSYTYTGGRAGELFF	TGTGCCAGCAGTTACACCTATACGGGGGGGCGTGCCGGGGAGCTGTTTTTT
TRBV10-3	NA	TRBJ2-5	NA	CAISSGRIEGETQYF	TGTGCCATCAGTTCAGGCAGGATTGAGGGGGAGACCCAGTACTTC
TRBV20-1	NA	TRBJ1-4	few	CSTYNGLNEKLFF	TGCAGTACCTATAACGGACTAAATGAAAAACTGTTTTTT
TRBV19	NA	TRBJ2-2	few	CASSTATGSGELFF	TGTGCCAGTAGTACTGCAACAGGGTCCGGGGAGCTGTTTTTT